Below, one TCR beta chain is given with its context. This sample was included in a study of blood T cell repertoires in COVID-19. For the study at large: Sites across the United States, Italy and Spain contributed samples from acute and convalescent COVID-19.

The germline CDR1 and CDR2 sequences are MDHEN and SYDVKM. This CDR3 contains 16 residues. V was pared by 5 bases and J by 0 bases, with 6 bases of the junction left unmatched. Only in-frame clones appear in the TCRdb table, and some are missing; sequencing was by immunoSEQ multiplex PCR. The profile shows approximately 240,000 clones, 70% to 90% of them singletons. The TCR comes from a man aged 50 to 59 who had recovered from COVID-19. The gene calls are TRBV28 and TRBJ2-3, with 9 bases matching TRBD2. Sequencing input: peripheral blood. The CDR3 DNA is TGTGCCAGCAGTGAGCTAGCGGGATCTAGCACAGATACGCAGTATTTT. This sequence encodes CASSELAGSSTDTQYF.